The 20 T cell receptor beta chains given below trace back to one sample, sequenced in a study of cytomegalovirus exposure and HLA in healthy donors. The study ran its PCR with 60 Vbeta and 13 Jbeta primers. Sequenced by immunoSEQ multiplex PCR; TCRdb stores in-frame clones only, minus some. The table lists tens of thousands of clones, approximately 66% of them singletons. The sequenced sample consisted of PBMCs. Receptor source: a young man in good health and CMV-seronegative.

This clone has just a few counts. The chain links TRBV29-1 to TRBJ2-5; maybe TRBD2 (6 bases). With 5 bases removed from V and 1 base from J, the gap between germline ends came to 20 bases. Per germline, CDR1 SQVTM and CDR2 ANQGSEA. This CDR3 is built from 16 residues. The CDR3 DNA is TGCAGCGTTCCCAGAACATCGCGGGGTTTCCAAGAGACCCAGTACTTC. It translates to CSVPRTSRGFQETQYF.

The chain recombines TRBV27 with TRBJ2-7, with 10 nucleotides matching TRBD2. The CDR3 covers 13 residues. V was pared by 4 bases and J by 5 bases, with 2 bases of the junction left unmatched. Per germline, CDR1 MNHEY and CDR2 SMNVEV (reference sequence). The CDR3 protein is CASSSLAGDEQYF. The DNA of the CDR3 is TGTGCCAGCAGTTCCCTAGCGGGGGACGAGCAGTACTTC.

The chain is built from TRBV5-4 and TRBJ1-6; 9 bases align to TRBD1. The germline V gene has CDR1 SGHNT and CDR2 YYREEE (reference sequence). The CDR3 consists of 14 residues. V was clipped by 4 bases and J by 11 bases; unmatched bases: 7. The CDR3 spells CASSPWTGETPLHF. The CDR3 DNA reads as TGTGCCAGCAGCCCATGGACAGGGGAGACACCCCTCCACTTT.

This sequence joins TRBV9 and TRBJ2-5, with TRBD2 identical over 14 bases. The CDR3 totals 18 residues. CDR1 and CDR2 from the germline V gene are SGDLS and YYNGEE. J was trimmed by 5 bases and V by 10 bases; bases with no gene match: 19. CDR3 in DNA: TGTGCCTTGACCACCGGGACTAGCGGGAGATCTATTGAGGAGACCCAGTACTTC. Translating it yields CALTTGTSGRSIEETQYF.

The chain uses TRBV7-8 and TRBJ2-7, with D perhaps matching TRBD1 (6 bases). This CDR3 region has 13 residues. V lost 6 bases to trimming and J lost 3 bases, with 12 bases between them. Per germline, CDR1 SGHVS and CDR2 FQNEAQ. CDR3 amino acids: CASSGGEIYEQYF. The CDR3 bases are TGTGCCAGCAGTGGGGGCGAGATCTACGAGCAGTACTTC.

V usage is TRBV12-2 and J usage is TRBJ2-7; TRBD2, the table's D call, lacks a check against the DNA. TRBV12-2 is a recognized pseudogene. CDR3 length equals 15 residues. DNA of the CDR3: TGTGCAAGTCGCTTAGGAGGAGCGGGAGGGGAAGAGCAGTACTTC. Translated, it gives CASRLGGAGGEEQYF.

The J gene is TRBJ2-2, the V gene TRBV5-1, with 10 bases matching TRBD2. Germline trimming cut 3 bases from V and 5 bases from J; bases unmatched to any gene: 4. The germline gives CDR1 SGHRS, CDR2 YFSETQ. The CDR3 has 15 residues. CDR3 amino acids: CASSYLAGVTGELFF. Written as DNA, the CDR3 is TGCGCCAGCAGCTACCTAGCGGGAGTTACCGGGGAGCTGTTTTTT. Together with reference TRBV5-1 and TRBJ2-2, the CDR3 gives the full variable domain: KAGVTQTPRYLIKTRGQQVTLSCSPISGHRSVSWYQQTPGQGLQFLFEYFSETQRNKGNFPGRFSGRQFSNSRSEMNVSTLELGDSALYLCASSYLAGVTGELFFGEGSRLTVL.

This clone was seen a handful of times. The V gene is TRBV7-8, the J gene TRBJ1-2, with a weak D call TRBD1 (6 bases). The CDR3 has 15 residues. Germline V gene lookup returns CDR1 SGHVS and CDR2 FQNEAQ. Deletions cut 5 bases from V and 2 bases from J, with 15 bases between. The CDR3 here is CASSTRDTANYGYTF. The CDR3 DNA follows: TGTGCCAGCAGCACCCGGGACACCGCGAACTATGGCTACACCTTC.

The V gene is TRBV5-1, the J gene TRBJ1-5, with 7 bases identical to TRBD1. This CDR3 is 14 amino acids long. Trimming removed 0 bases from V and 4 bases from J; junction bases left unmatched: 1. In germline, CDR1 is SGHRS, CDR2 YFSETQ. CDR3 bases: TGCGCCAGCAGCTTGGAGGGGGCAAATCAGCCCCAGCATTTT. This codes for CASSLEGANQPQHF.

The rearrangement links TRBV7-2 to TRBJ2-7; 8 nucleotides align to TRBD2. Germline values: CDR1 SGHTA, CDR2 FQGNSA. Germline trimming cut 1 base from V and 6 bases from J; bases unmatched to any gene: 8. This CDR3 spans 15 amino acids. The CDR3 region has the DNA TGTGCCAGCAGCTTAGGAGCGGGGGAGCGGGGCGAGCAGTACTTC. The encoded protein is CASSLGAGERGEQYF.

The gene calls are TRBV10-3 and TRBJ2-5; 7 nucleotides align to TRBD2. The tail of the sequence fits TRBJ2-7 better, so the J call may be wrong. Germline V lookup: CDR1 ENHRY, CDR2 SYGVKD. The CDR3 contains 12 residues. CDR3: CAIGGSSYEQYF. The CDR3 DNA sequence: TGTGCCATCGGCGGGAGCTCCTACGAGCAGTACTTC.

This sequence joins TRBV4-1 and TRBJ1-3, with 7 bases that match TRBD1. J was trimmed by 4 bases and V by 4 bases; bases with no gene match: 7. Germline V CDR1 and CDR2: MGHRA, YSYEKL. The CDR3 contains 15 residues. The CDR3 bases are TGCGCCAGCAGCCTAACGCCGGGACAGGGAAACACCATATATTTT. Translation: CASSLTPGQGNTIYF.

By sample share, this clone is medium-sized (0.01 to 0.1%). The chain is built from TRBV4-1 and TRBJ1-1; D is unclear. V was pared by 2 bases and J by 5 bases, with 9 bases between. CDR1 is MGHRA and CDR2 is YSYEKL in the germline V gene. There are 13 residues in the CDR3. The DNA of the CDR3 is TGCGCCAGCAGCCAACCGCCGAGAACTGAAGCTTTCTTT. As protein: CASSQPPRTEAFF.

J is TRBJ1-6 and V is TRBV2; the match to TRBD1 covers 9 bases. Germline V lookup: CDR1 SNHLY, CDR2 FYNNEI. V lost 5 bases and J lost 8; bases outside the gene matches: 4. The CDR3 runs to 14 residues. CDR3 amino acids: CASSQDRGYSPLHF. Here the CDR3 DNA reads TGTGCCAGCAGTCAGGACAGGGGATATTCACCCCTCCACTTT.

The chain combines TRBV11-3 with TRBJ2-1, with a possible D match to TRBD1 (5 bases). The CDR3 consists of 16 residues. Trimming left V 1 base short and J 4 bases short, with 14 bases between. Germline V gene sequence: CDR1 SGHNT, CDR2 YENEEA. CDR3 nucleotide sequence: TGTGCCAGCAGCTTAGGGTTAGGAGACAGATACAATGAGCAGTTCTTC. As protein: CASSLGLGDRYNEQFF.

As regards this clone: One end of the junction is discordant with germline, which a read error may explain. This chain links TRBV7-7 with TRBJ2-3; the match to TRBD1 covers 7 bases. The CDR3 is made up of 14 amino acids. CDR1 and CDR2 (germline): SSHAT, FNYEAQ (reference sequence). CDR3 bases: TGTGCTAGCAGCGTCGGGACAGACACAGATACGCAGTATTTT. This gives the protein CASSVGTDTDTQYF.

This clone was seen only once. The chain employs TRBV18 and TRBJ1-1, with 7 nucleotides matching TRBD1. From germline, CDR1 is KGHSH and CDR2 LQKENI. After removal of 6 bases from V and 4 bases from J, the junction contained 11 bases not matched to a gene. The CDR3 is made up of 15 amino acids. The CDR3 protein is CASSQSQGFGTEAFF. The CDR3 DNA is TGTGCCAGCTCCCAGTCACAGGGGTTCGGCACTGAAGCTTTCTTT.

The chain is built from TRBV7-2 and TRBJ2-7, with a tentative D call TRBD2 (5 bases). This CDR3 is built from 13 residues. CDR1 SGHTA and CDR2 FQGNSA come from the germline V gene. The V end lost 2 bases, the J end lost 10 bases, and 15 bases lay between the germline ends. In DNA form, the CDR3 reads TGTGCCAGCAGCTTATTGACTACAATGGACCAGTACTTC. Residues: CASSLLTTMDQYF. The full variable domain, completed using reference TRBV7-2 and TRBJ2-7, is GAGVSQSPSNKVTEKGKDVELRCDPISGHTALYWYRQSLGQGLEFLIYFQGNSAPDKSGLPSDRFSAERTGGSVSTLTIQRTQQEDSAVYLCASSLLTTMDQYFGPGTRLTVT.

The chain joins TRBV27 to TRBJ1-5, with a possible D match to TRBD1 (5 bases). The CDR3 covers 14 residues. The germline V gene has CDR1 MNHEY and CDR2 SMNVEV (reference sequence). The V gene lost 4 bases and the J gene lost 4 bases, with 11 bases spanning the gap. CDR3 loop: CASSYGQGNQPQHF. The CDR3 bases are TGTGCCAGCAGTTACGGGCAGGGTAATCAGCCCCAGCATTTT.

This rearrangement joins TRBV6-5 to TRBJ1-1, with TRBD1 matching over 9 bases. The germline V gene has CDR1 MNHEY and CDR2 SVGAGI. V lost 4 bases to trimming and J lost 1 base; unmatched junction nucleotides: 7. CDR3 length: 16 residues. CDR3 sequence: CASSSLDRGKNTEAFF. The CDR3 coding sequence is TGTGCCAGCAGTTCCCTGGACAGGGGAAAGAACACTGAAGCTTTCTTT.